The 25 T cell receptor beta chains given below trace back to one sample, sequenced in a study of T cells in Graves' hyperthyroidism and ophthalmopathy. Using RNA transcripts as the source, TCR beta CDR3 regions were amplified. The TCR CDR3 first-round RT-PCR relied on the HTBI primer set. One entry per CDR3 protein, called by TCRdb with MiXCR from the multiplex PCR reads. The table lists 500,000 to 650,000 distinct CDR3 sequences, 14% of them singletons. Sequencing was done on a sample of blood. Source of these receptors: a woman aged 40 to 50 with Graves' hyperthyroidism.

This clonotype has a handful of counts. The chain joins TRBV29-1 to TRBJ1-1; no clear D. Between the trimmed V and J ends, which lost 2 bases and 1 base, there was a span of 8 bases. Germline V gene data show CDR1 as SQVTM and CDR2 as ANQGSEA. CDR3 length: 13 residues. The CDR3 protein is CSVERRSNTEAFF. In nucleotides, the CDR3 is TGCAGCGTTGAAAGGAGATCGAACACTGAAGCTTTCTTT.

This clonotype was seen ten or more times. V and J are TRBV3-1 and TRBJ1-1; D gene unclear. The ends were cut back, 0 bases at V and 11 bases at J, with 10 bases in the middle. Germline CDR1 is LGHDT and CDR2 is YNNKEL (reference sequence). This CDR3 comprises 12 residues. CDR3 sequence: CASSQDGGVAFF. The CDR3 DNA reads as TGTGCCAGCAGCCAAGACGGTGGGGTGGCTTTCTTT.

About this clonotype: A read error may account for a junction end that differs from germline. The chain has TRBV3-1 and TRBJ2-6, with 7 bases that match TRBD2. Per germline, CDR1 LGHDT and CDR2 YNNKEL (reference sequence). This CDR3 is 17 amino acids long. CDR3 coding DNA: TGTGCCGGCAGCCAAGGAGGGAGGGTGACTGGGGCCAACGTCCTGACTTTC. Its translation: CAGSQGGRVTGANVLTF.

The table lists this clonotype with a few counts. This chain links TRBV30 with TRBJ2-2; TRBD2 might be the D (6 bases). Germline CDR1 GTSNPN, CDR2 SVGIG (reference sequence). The CDR3 runs 13 residues. The V end was cut by 2 bases, the J end by 6 bases, with 10 bases between. The CDR3 region has the DNA TGTGCCTGGAGTCGGGAGTTCGCCGGGGAGCTGTTTTTT. Translation: CAWSREFAGELFF.

This sequence joins TRBV11-2 and TRBJ2-7; 16 nucleotides match TRBD2. Germline trimming cut 4 bases from V and 5 bases from J; bases unmatched to any gene: 5. Germline V gene data show CDR1 as SGHAT and CDR2 as FQNNGV. The CDR3 consists of 16 residues. The CDR3 nucleotides are TGTGCCAGCAGCTCTGGGACTAGCGGGAGGGCCAACGAGCAGTACTTC. This translates into CASSSGTSGRANEQYF.

This clonotype showed up just a few times. The V and J genes are TRBV20-1 and TRBJ2-7; D not certain. The CDR3 length is 11 residues. CDR1 is DFQATT and CDR2 is SNEGSKA in the germline V gene (reference sequence). CDR3 sequence (DNA): TGCAGCCAGTCGGGTAGCTACGAGCAGTACTTC. Protein: CSQSGSYEQYF.

This clonotype was seen only a few times. The V call is TRBV19, the J call TRBJ2-7, with D perhaps TRBD2 (5 bases). This CDR3 spans 16 amino acids. V lost 5 bases, J lost 8 bases, and 25 bases lay in between. CDR1 LNHDA and CDR2 SQIVND come from the germline V gene (reference sequence). The CDR3 is CASSLGITTRAVQQYF. For the CDR3, the DNA is TGTGCCAGTAGTTTAGGGATAACTACGAGGGCAGTACAGCAGTACTTC. The full variable domain, in which reference TRBV19 and TRBJ2-7 provide the parts outside the CDR3, is DGGITQSPKYLFRKEGQNVTLSCEQNLNHDAMYWYRQDPGQGLRLIYYSQIVNDFQKGDIAEGYSVSREKKESFPLTVTSAQKNPTAFYLCASSLGITTRAVQQYFGPGTRLTVT.

The rearrangement uses TRBV28 and TRBJ1-2; D remains ambiguous. Germline V gene sequence: CDR1 MDHEN, CDR2 SYDVKM. CDR3 size: 15 residues. V lost 4 bases and J 4 bases, leaving 16 bases between the germline ends. The CDR3 loop reads CASSSGRPPPYGYTF. Here the CDR3 DNA reads TGTGCCAGCAGTTCGGGCCGACCTCCTCCCTATGGCTACACCTTC.

With respect to this clonotype: Being one base from a much bigger clone, this may be a read error. The conserved final phenylalanine or tryptophan is absent from the CDR3, which likely points to a read error. V and J are TRBV20-1 and TRBJ1-1, with D unclear. Germline CDR1 DFQATT, CDR2 SNEGSKA (reference sequence). V lost 3 bases, J lost 1 base, and 12 bases lay in between. The CDR3 length is 14 residues. CDR3 nucleotide sequence: TGCAGTGCTAGTGATAGGCAGCGGAACACTGAAGCTTTCTCT. Residues: CSASDRQRNTEAFS.

In its sample, this clonotype was seen a few times. V and J are TRBV20-1 and TRBJ1-2, with 7 nucleotides matching TRBD1. V lost 6 bases to trimming and J lost 2 bases; unmatched junction nucleotides: 6. This CDR3 contains 13 residues. Germline loops: CDR1 DFQATT, CDR2 SNEGSKA (reference sequence). The CDR3 protein is CSAASTGNYGYTF. In DNA form, the CDR3 reads TGCAGTGCAGCATCGACAGGGAACTATGGCTACACCTTC.

This clonotype was found many times. The chain links TRBV18 to TRBJ2-3, with no clear D. The CDR3 is 14 residues long. Germline V gives CDR1 KGHSH, CDR2 LQKENI. Trimming removed 8 bases from V and 4 bases from J, with 16 bases in between. The CDR3 here is CASGLPPPADTQYF. The DNA of the CDR3 is TGTGCCAGCGGGTTACCCCCGCCGGCAGATACGCAGTATTTT.

The sample holds many counts of this clonotype. V is TRBV30 and J is TRBJ1-2, with TRBD1 identical over 8 bases. CDR3 length equals 14 residues. Germline CDR1 and CDR2: GTSNPN and SVGIG (reference sequence). J gave up 5 bases and V 5 bases, and 10 bases lay outside the gene matches. CDR3: CAWDPGQGTYGYTF. CDR3 nucleotides: TGTGCCTGGGACCCTGGACAGGGAACGTATGGCTACACCTTC.

This clonotype was counted many times. This chain links TRBV3-1 with TRBJ2-7; a possible D gene is TRBD1 (5 bases). The CDR3 consists of 14 residues. Trimming left V 4 bases short and J 2 bases short, with 12 bases between. The germline CDR1 and CDR2 sequences are LGHDT and YNNKEL (reference sequence). CDR3 DNA: TGTGCCAGCAGCCCATACACAGGCCCCTACGAGCAGTACTTC. It translates to CASSPYTGPYEQYF.

This rearrangement joins TRBV5-4 to TRBJ2-6; TRBD2 is a possible D gene (6 bases). CDR3 length: 18 residues. V dropped 1 base and J dropped 0 bases, with 14 bases sitting between them. CDR1 and CDR2 from the germline V gene are SGHNT and YYREEE (reference sequence). The CDR3 region is CASSLKWGEGSGANVLTF. CDR3 bases: TGTGCCAGCAGCTTGAAGTGGGGGGAAGGCTCTGGGGCCAACGTCCTGACTTTC.

This clonotype was recorded many times. The genes are TRBV12-3 or TRBV12-4 and TRBJ2-5, with D possibly being TRBD2 (5 bases). V was trimmed by 4 bases and J by 2 bases, leaving 14 bases between them. The CDR3 contains 15 residues. Here the CDR3 DNA reads TGTGCCAGCAGTTCCGAAAGGAGAGGGCAAGAGACCCAGTACTTC. Amino acid sequence: CASSSERRGQETQYF.

The sample holds many counts of this clonotype. The chain is built from TRBV28 and TRBJ2-7; TRBD1 agrees at 9 bases. The CDR3 is 13 amino acids. Germline V CDR1 and CDR2: MDHEN, SYDVKM. V lost 3 bases to trimming and J lost 6 bases; unmatched junction nucleotides: 3. CDR3 sequence (DNA): TGTGCCAGCAGTTTGGGACAGGGATCCGAGCAGTACTTC. Protein sequence: CASSLGQGSEQYF. The full variable domain, with the rest looked up from reference TRBV28 and TRBJ2-7, is DVKVTQSSRYLVKRTGEKVFLECVQDMDHENMFWYRQDPGLGLRLIYFSYDVKMKEKGDIPEGYSVSREKKERFSLILESASTNQTSMYLCASSLGQGSEQYFGPGTRLTVT.

At least ten counts were recorded for this clonotype. The V call is TRBV20-1, the J call TRBJ2-7, with D tentatively TRBD1 (5 bases). Trimming took off 5 bases at V and 7 bases at J, with 21 bases between the two ends. CDR3 length: 14 amino acids. Germline V gene lookup returns CDR1 DFQATT and CDR2 SNEGSKA (reference sequence). The CDR3 loop reads CSAERQKASGEQYF. CDR3 bases: TGCAGTGCTGAAAGACAGAAAGCAAGTGGGGAGCAGTACTTC.

This clonotype has just a few counts. Given the absence of the conserved phenylalanine or tryptophan at the CDR3 end, a read error is likely. The chain links TRBV5-1 to TRBJ2-2; D not certain. V dropped 2 bases and J dropped 2 bases, with 13 bases sitting between them. The CDR3 covers 16 residues. CDR1 is SGHRS, CDR2 YFSETQ, per germline. This CDR3 is CASSLRDRLNTGELFS. For the CDR3, the DNA is TGCGCCAGCAGCTTAAGAGATAGGCTCAACACCGGGGAGCTGTTTTCT.

The rearrangement links TRBV6-1 to TRBJ1-1, with a possible D match to TRBD1 (5 bases). Trimming left V 6 bases short and J 4 bases short, with 9 bases between. There are 12 residues in the CDR3. CDR1 and CDR2 from the germline V gene are MNHNS and SASEGT. CDR3 protein: CASRRDRTEAFF. DNA of the CDR3: TGTGCCAGCAGGCGGGACCGCACTGAAGCTTTCTTT.

The count of this clonotype is one. This chain joins TRBV27 and TRBJ2-2, with a tentative D call TRBD1 (6 bases). Germline CDR1 and CDR2: MNHEY and SMNVEV (reference sequence). CDR3 length: 16 amino acids. Deletions cut 6 bases from V and 2 bases from J, with 16 bases between. The CDR3 region is CASSTGYGLNTGELFF. CDR3 bases: TGTGCCAGCAGCACAGGGTACGGACTCAACACCGGGGAGCTGTTTTTT.

In its sample, this clonotype was seen many times. This chain links TRBV27 with TRBJ1-1; the D gene is possibly TRBD1 (5 bases). In germline, CDR1 is MNHEY, CDR2 SMNVEV (reference sequence). This CDR3 has 14 amino acids. V was shortened by 3 bases and J by 1 base, with 9 bases between the two germline ends. This chain's CDR3 is CASSFREANTEAFF. In DNA, the CDR3 is TGTGCCAGCAGTTTCAGGGAGGCGAACACTGAAGCTTTCTTT.

The J gene is TRBJ2-1, the V gene TRBV6-1; D is perhaps TRBD1 or TRBD2 (5 bases each). Germline V lookup: CDR1 MNHNS, CDR2 SASEGT. The CDR3 extends over 13 amino acids. Between the trimmed V and J ends, which lost 4 bases and 7 bases, there was a span of 11 bases. This CDR3 reads CASSAGPGNEQFF. In DNA form, the CDR3 reads TGTGCCAGCAGTGCGGGGCCGGGGAATGAGCAGTTCTTC.

The rearrangement uses TRBV29-1 and TRBJ2-7; either TRBD1 or TRBD2 may fit D (5 bases each). V lost 2 bases and J lost 1, with 12 bases in between. Germline CDR1 is SQVTM and CDR2 is ANQGSEA. The CDR3 covers 14 residues. For the CDR3, the DNA is TGCAGCGTTGAACGGGGCGTCCAGTCCTACGAGCAGTACTTC. Residues: CSVERGVQSYEQYF.

This clonotype was picked up many times. The chain couples TRBV6-1 to TRBJ1-2, with D uncertain. This CDR3 region has 15 residues. From germline, CDR1 is MNHNS and CDR2 SASEGT. V was pared by 5 bases and J by 2 bases, with 15 bases between. The CDR3 spells CASSWRPGQNYGYTF. The DNA for the CDR3 is TGTGCCAGCAGTTGGCGGCCTGGGCAGAACTATGGCTACACCTTC.

This clonotype turned up a few times. The CDR3 here is CASGPGTPRDTDTQYF. DNA of the CDR3: TGTGCTAGTGGCCCCGGGACTCCCAGAGACACAGATACGCAGTATTTT. The chain is built from TRBV12-5 and TRBJ2-3; D is possibly TRBD2 (6 bases). Looked up from germline, CDR1 is LGHNT and CDR2 is FRNRAP. With 6 bases removed from V and 2 bases from J, the gap between germline ends came to 18 bases. The CDR3 totals 16 residues.